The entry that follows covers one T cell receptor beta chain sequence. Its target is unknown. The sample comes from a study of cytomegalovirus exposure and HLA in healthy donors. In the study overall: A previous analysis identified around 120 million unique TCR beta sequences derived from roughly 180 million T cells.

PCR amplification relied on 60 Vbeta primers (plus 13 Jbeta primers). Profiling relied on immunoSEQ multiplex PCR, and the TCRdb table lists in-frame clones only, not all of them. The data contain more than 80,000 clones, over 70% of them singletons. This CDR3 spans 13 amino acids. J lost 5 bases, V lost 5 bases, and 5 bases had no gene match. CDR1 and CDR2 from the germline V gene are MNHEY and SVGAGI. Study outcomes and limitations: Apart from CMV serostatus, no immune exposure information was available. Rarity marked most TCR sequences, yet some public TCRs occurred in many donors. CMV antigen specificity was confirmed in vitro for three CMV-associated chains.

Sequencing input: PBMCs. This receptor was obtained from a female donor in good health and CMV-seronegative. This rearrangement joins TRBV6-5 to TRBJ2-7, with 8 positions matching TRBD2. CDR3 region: CASSRREANEQYF. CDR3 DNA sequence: TGTGCCAGCAGTAGGCGGGAGGCGAACGAGCAGTACTTC.